This TCR beta chain was retrieved from a study of regulatory T cells in long-lasting Graves disease. General study points: Persistent Graves' patients showed less TCR diversity than newly diagnosed patients showed. Whereas new patients shared 966 public clonotypes, persistent patients shared more, at 2,500 to 3,500.

This clonotype has ten or more counts. What it recognizes is unknown. Building of the TCR beta libraries involved iRepertoire HTBI primers and Arm-PCR of CDR3 regions. TCRdb re-called the multiplex PCR reads through MiXCR, storing one row per CDR3 protein. The table lists over 350,000 distinct CDR3 sequences, over 14% of them singletons. Germline lookup yields CDR1 MNHEY and CDR2 SMNVEV (reference sequence). There are 15 residues in the CDR3. With 4 bases removed from V and 3 bases from J, the gap between germline ends came to 13 bases. Time point given: newly diagnosed GD, antithyroid drugs for less than 3 months. Preparation of the TCR library used RNA extracted from PBMCs. Investigators report Graves' disease was diagnosed under American Thyroid Association guidelines. The same sample was also used in a study of T cells in Graves' hyperthyroidism and ophthalmopathy. As that report states: Most expanded thyroid clonotypes above 0.001 recurred in blood.

The receptor's source is a woman aged 40 to 55 with Graves disease. The chain has TRBV27 and TRBJ2-1; D might be TRBD1 or TRBD2, each matching 5 bases. The sequencing used peripheral blood mononuclear cells (PBMCs), collected at new diagnosis, from a patient treated with antithyroid drugs. In DNA form, the CDR3 reads TGTGCCAGCAGTTCTTATGGGGACCACTACAATGAGCAGTTCTTC. Translated, it gives CASSSYGDHYNEQFF.